This TCR beta chain was documented in a study of read filtering for tumor transcriptome and immune sequencing. Whole-study context: Among patients, some 17 were male and around 15 female, aged about 45 to 80 (mean about 71). Transcriptome libraries were built from DNase-treated RNA. Findings of the study overall: IR-seq captured clonotypes deeper and more reliably than RNA-seq. In IR-seq, single-read clonotypes were 70% to 85% of clonotypes but roughly 3.5% of reads.

This clonotype was found many times. Its specificity is unknown. From roughly 0.4 ug of RNA, a library with molecular barcoded alpha/delta and beta/gamma adaptors was made. TCRdb passed the reads through MiXCR, listing each CDR3 protein once. The table lists over 50,000 distinct CDR3 sequences, under 20% of them singletons. Looked up from germline, CDR1 is SGHRS and CDR2 is YFSETQ. The CDR3 is 13 residues long. Between the trimmed V and J ends, which lost 3 bases and 4 bases, there was a span of 10 bases. The V gene is TRBV5-1, the J gene TRBJ2-5, with TRBD1 as a possible D gene (6 bases). The source material was a population of CD138-negative cells sorted from bone marrow. The TCR sequence derives from a donor aged 40 or over with multiple myeloma. This chain's CDR3 is CASSSTGRETQYF. The CDR3 bases are TGCGCCAGCAGCTCAACAGGGCGAGAGACCCAGTACTTC.